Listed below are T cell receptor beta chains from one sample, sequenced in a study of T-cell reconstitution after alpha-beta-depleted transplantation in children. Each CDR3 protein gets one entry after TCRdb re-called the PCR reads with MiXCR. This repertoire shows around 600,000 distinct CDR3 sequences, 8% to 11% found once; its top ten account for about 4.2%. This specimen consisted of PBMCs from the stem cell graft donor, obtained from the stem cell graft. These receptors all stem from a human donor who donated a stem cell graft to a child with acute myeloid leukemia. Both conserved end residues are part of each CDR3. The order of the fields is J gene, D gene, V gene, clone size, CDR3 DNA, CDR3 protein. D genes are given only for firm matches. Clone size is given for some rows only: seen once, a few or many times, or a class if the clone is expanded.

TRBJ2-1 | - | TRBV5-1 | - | TGCGCCAGCAGGGGAGTGGACAATGAGCAGTTCTTC | CASRGVDNEQFF
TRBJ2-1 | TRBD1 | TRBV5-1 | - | TGCGCCAGCAGCCTGAAGACAGGGTGGAACAATGAGCAGTTCTTC | CASSLKTGWNNEQFF
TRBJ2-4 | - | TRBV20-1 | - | TGCAGTGCTAGAGCCGGGACCACCCTTGGAGCCAAAAACATTCAGTACTTC | CSARAGTTLGAKNIQYF
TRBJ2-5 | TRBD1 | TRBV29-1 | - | TGCAGCGTTGCCGAATGGGGACAGGGGCGAGAGACCCAGTACTTC | CSVAEWGQGRETQYF
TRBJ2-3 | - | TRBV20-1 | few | TGCAGTGCTAGAGTCCGGGTTCTCACAGATACGCAGTATTTT | CSARVRVLTDTQYF
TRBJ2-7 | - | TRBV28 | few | TGTGCCAGCCTAAGTTCTCCTCCCCACGAGCAGTACTTC | CASLSSPPHEQYF
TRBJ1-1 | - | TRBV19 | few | TGTGCCAGTAGATTCAGGGACACTGAAGCTTTCTTT | CASRFRDTEAFF
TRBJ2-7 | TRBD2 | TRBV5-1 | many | TGCGCCAGCAGCTATAGCGGGAGCTCCTACGAGCAGTACTTC | CASSYSGSSYEQYF
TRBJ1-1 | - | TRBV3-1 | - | TGTGCCAGCAGCCAAGATCCGCCCGGGAACACTGAAGCTTTCTTT | CASSQDPPGNTEAFF
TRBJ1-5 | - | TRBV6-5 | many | TGTGCCAGCAGTCCCCCCGGTCAGCCCCAGCATTTT | CASSPPGQPQHF
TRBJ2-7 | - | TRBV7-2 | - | TGTGCCAGCAGCTTAGCGAGATTGGAGAACGAGCAGTACTTC | CASSLARLENEQYF
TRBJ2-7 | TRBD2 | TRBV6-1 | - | TGTGCCAGCAGTCCAAGAAGCGGGAGGGTCTACCCGTACGAGCAGTACTTC | CASSPRSGRVYPYEQYF
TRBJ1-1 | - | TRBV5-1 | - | TGCGCCAGCAGCTCAGAACGGGGAAACACTGAAGCTTTCTTT | CASSSERGNTEAFF
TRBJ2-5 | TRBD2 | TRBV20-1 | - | TGCAGTGCTAGAGGACTAGCGGGAAATCAAGAGACCCAGTACTTC | CSARGLAGNQETQYF
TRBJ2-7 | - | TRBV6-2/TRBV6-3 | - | TGTGCCAGCGCGGGACCGATGCTCCTCGGCGAGCAGTACTTC | CASAGPMLLGEQYF
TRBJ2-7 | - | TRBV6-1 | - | TGTGCCAGCAGTGAAATAGGTGGGGCCTCCTACGAGCAGTACTTC | CASSEIGGASYEQYF
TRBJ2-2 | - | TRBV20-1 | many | TGCAGTGCTTGGGGGTATTTCAACACCGGGGAGCTGTTTTTT | CSAWGYFNTGELFF
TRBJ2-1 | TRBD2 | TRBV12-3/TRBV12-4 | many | TGTGCCAGCAGTTTCCGGGGGGGGCCCTACAATGAGCAGTTCTTC | CASSFRGGPYNEQFF
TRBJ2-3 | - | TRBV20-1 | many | TGCAGTGCGAGACTAGGCACAGATACGCAGTATTTT | CSARLGTDTQYF
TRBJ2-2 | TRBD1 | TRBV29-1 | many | TGCAGCGTTGATGCAGGGGGCTACGGGGAGCTGTTTTTT | CSVDAGGYGELFF
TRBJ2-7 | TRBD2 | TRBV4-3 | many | TGCGCCAGCAGCCAATCGTTTACCTCGACTAGCGTTATCAACGAGCAGTACTTC | CASSQSFTSTSVINEQYF
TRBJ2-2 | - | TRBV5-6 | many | TGTGCCAGCAGTCCCACACCCGCAGGGGTAAGGGGAGCCGGGGAGCTGTTTTTT | CASSPTPAGVRGAGELFF
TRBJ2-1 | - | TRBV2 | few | TGTGCCAGCAGTGGTCCTCTAGCAGGGAGTTACAATGAGCAGTTCTTC | CASSGPLAGSYNEQFF
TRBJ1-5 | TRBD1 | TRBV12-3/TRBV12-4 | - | TGTGCCAGCAGCCCCAGGGGGCTGGGGCCCCAGCATTTT | CASSPRGLGPQHF
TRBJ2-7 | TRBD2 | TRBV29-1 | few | TGCAGCGTTGACCAAGTAGCGGGCAGGGAGCAGTACTTC | CSVDQVAGREQYF
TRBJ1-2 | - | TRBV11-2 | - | TGTGCCACCGACGGGGGTAACTATGGCTACACCTTC | CATDGGNYGYTF
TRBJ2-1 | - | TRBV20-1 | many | TGCAGTGCTTGGCGGGACCAATCCAATGAGCAGTTCTTC | CSAWRDQSNEQFF
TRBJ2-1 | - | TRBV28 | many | TGTGCCAGCAGTTCGCTGGGCCCTTACAATGAGCAGTTCTTC | CASSSLGPYNEQFF
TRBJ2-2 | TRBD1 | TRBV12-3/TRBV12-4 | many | TGTGCCAGCACCCCGACAGGGGCAACCGGGGAGCTGTTTTTT | CASTPTGATGELFF
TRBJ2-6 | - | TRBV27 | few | TGTGCCAGCAGTTTAGTAGGGACGACTGGGGCCAACGTCCTGACTTTC | CASSLVGTTGANVLTF
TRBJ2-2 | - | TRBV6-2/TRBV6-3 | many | TGTGCCAGCAGCCTATTGCTCACCGGGGAGCTGTTTTTT | CASSLLLTGELFF
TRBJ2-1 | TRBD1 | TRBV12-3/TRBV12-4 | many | TGTGCCAGCAGTCGGCGGGGACAGGGTGGCTCCTACAATGAGCAGTTCTTC | CASSRRGQGGSYNEQFF
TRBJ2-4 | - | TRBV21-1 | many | TGTGCCAGCAGCAACCACGTCTTAGGGGGAAACATTCAGTACTTC | CASSNHVLGGNIQYF
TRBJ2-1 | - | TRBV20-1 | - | TGCAGTGCTTCCTATAGCGGCCGCTCCTACAATGAGCAGTTCTTC | CSASYSGRSYNEQFF
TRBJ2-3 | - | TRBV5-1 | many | TGCGCCAGCAGCCTCCGGACTAACACAGATACGCAGTATTTT | CASSLRTNTDTQYF
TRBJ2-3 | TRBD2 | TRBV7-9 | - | TGTGCCAGCAGCCCCTACACGGGACTACCCTCTGAGTATACGCAGTATTTT | CASSPYTGLPSEYTQYF
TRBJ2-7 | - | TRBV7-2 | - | TGTGCCAGCAGCTTAGTGGGTGGCGGGACTCCCACCTACGAGCAGTACTTC | CASSLVGGGTPTYEQYF
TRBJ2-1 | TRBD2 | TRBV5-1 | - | TGCGCCAGCAGCCCTAGCGGGGGGGGGTTGAATGAGCAGTTCTTC | CASSPSGGGLNEQFF
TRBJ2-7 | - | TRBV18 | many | TGTGCCAGCAGCCCGAACTCCTACGAGCAGTACTTC | CASSPNSYEQYF
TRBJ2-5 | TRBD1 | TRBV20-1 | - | TGCAGTGCTGCCGGGACAGCATACCAAGAGACCCAGTACTTC | CSAAGTAYQETQYF